Reported below is one T cell receptor (beta chain). As yet, its antigen is unknown. This sample is part of a study of cytomegalovirus exposure and HLA in healthy donors. About the study: Unique TCRs numbering 75 million to 95 million, obtained from HLA-typed donors, made up an early data release.

The PCR used 60 Vbeta and 13 Jbeta primers. Repertoires were generated with immunoSEQ multiplex PCR, while TCRdb's copy carries only in-frame clones and drops some. The sample contains roughly 160,000 clones, around 80% of which appear only once. The CDR3 consists of 13 residues. Trimming stripped 2 bases from V and 7 bases from J, with 9 bases between. The germline CDR1 and CDR2 sequences are SGHTA and FQGTGA. Study conclusions and caveats: Earlier analysis looked at TCR beta V segments, and most were productive about 90% or about 30% of the time. Immune exposure was documented only through CMV serostatus.

The sequence was obtained from a woman aged 45-65 years in good health and CMV-seropositive. The chain carries TRBV7-3 and TRBJ2-1; no clear D. Sequencing used PBMCs. CDR3 sequence reads: CASSLYPSNEQFF. CDR3 in DNA: TGTGCCAGCAGCTTATATCCGAGTAATGAGCAGTTCTTC. Full variable domain (remainder filled in from reference TRBV7-3 and TRBJ2-1): GAGVSQTPSNKVTEKGKYVELRCDPISGHTALYWYRQSLGQGPEFLIYFQGTGAADDSGLPNDRFFAVRPEGSVSTLKIQRTERGDSAVYLCASSLYPSNEQFFGPGTRLTVL.